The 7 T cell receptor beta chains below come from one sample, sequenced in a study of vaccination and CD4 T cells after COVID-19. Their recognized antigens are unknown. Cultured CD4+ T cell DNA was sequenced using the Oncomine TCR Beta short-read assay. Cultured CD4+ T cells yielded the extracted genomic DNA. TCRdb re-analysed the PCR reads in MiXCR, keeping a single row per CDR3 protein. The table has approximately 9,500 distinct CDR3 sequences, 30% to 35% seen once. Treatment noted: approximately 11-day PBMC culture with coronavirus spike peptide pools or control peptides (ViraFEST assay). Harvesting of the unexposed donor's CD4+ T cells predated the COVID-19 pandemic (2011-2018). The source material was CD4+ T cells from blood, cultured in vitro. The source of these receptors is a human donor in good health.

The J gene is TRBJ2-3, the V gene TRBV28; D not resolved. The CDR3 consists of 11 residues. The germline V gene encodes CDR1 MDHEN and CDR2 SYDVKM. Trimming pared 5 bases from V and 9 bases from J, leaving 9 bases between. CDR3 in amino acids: CASSPASTQYF. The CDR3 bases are TGTGCCAGCAGTCCCGCCAGCACGCAGTATTTT.

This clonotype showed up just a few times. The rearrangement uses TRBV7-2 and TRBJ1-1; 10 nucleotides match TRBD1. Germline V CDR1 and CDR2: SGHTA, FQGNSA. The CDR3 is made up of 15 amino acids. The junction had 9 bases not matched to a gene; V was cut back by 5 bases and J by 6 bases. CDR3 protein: CASSRLRDRGSEAFF. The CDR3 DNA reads TGTGCCAGCAGCCGTCTCCGGGACAGGGGATCTGAAGCTTTCTTT.

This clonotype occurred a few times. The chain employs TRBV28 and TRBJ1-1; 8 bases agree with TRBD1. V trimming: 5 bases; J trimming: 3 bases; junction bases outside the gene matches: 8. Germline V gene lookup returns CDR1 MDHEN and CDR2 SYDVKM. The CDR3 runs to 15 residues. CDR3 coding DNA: TGTGCCAGCAGTCGGTTACAGGGGGTGTACACTGAAGCTTTCTTT. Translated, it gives CASSRLQGVYTEAFF. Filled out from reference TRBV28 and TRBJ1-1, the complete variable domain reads DVKVTQSSRYLVKRTGEKVFLECVQDMDHENMFWYRQDPGLGLRLIYFSYDVKMKEKGDIPEGYSVSREKKERFSLILESASTNQTSMYLCASSRLQGVYTEAFFGQGTRLTVV.

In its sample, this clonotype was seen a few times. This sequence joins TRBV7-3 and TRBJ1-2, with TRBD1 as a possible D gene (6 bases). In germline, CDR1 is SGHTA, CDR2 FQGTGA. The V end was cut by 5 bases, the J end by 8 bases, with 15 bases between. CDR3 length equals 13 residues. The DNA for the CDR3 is TGTGCCAGCAGCGGTGCCAGGGGCGGCGGCTACACCTTC. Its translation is CASSGARGGGYTF.

The CDR3 loop reads CASSLKDGEKLFF. The CDR3, as DNA: TGTGCCAGCAGCTTGAAGGACGGGGAAAAACTGTTTTTT. The V gene is TRBV7-9, the J gene TRBJ1-4; no definite D call. CDR1 is SEHNR and CDR2 is FQNEAQ in the germline V gene (reference sequence). The CDR3 extends over 13 amino acids. Trimming removed 3 bases at V and 8 bases at J, with 10 bases between.

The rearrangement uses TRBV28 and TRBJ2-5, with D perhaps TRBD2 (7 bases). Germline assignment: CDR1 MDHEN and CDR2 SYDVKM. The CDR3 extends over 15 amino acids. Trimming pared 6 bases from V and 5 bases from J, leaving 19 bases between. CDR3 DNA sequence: TGTGCCAGCAGCTCCCTTACGGGGGGCGCGGAGACCCAGTACTTC. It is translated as CASSSLTGGAETQYF.

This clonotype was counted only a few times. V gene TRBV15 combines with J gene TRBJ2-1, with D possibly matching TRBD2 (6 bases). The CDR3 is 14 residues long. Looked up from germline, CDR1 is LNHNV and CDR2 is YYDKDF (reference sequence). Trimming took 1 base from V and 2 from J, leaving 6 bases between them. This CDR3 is CATSRAGAYNEQFF. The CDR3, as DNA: TGTGCCACCAGCAGAGCGGGGGCCTACAATGAGCAGTTCTTC.